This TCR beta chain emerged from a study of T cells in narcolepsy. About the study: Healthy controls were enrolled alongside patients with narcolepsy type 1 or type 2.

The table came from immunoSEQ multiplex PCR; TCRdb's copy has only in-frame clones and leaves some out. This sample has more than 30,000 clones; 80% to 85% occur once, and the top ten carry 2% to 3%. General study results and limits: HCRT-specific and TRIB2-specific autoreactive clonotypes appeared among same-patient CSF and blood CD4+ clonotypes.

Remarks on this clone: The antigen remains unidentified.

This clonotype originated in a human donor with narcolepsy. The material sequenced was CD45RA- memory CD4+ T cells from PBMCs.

The CDR3 loop reads CATSRLRGTGWIEPQHF. The CDR3 nucleotides are TGTGCCACCAGCAGACTACGGGGGACAGGGTGGATCGAGCCCCAGCATTTT. The chain links TRBV15 to TRBJ1-5; 9 bases are a match to TRBD1. CDR3 size: 17 residues. With 2 bases clipped from V and 8 bases from J, the junction kept 13 bases outside the gene matches. In germline, CDR1 is LNHNV, CDR2 YYDKDF (reference sequence).